This T cell receptor beta chain comes out of a study of blood T cell repertoires in COVID-19. Study overall: Donors in the United States, Italy and Spain gave samples during acute or convalescent COVID-19. PBMCs, B-cell-depleted T cells, or T cells were the source of the cDNA or gDNA that made up the material.

Original data processing: Quantification of nucleated cells was approximated via reference gene primer amplification. Some clones are missing from TCRdb's copy, which holds only in-frame ones; the method was immunoSEQ multiplex PCR. The V and J calls and clone size are taken from that table; D and trimming were inferred from the DNA. The data hold about 160,000 clones, with roughly 90% observed a single time. This clone appeared a few times. Germline CDR1 is SNHLY and CDR2 is FYNNEI. Trimming cost V 6 bases and J 4 bases; bases outside gene matches: 5. The CDR3 has 13 amino acids. The chain is built from TRBV2 and TRBJ1-2, with 7 bases identical to TRBD1. Sequencing was done on a sample of peripheral blood. The sequence was collected from a man between 18 and 35 years old with acute or convalescent COVID-19. CDR3 nucleotide sequence: TGTGCCAGCAGCAGGGGGATTGGCTATGGCTACACCTTC. This sequence encodes CASSRGIGYGYTF. The full variable domain, in which reference TRBV2 and TRBJ1-2 provide the parts outside the CDR3, is EPEVTQTPSHQVTQMGQEVILRCVPISNHLYFYWYRQILGQKVEFLVSFYNNEISEKSEIFDDQFSVERPDGSNFTLKIRSTKLEDSAMYFCASSRGIGYGYTFGSGTRLTVV.